This TCR beta chain is drawn from a study of regulatory T cells in long-lasting Graves disease. Arm-PCR of CDR3 regions and iRepertoire HTBI primers were used to build TCR beta libraries. One entry per CDR3 protein, called by TCRdb with MiXCR from the multiplex PCR reads. The table has some 250,000 distinct CDR3 sequences, under 20% seen once. The time point denotes: newly diagnosed GD, antithyroid drugs for less than 3 months. The TCR library used RNA extracted from PBMCs. Overall study results and limits: TCR diversity was lower in persistent Graves' patients than in newly diagnosed ones. Since the sample size was small, accuracy may have been reduced.

Germline CDR1 reads SGHTA; CDR2 reads FQGNSA. The length of the CDR3 is 12 residues. This clonotype appeared a few times. Its specificity is not known. One end of the junction varies from germline; a read error may be responsible. The same data also contributed to another study, on T cells in Graves' hyperthyroidism and ophthalmopathy.

The chain carries TRBV7-2 and TRBJ2-1; tentative D call: TRBD1 (6 bases). Material: peripheral blood mononuclear cells (PBMCs), obtained at new diagnosis, from a patient treated with antithyroid drugs. This sequence originates from a woman in her thirties with Graves disease. The CDR3 DNA reads TGTGCCAGCAGGTTAGGGGGAAATGAGCAGTTCTTC. This sequence encodes CASRLGGNEQFF.